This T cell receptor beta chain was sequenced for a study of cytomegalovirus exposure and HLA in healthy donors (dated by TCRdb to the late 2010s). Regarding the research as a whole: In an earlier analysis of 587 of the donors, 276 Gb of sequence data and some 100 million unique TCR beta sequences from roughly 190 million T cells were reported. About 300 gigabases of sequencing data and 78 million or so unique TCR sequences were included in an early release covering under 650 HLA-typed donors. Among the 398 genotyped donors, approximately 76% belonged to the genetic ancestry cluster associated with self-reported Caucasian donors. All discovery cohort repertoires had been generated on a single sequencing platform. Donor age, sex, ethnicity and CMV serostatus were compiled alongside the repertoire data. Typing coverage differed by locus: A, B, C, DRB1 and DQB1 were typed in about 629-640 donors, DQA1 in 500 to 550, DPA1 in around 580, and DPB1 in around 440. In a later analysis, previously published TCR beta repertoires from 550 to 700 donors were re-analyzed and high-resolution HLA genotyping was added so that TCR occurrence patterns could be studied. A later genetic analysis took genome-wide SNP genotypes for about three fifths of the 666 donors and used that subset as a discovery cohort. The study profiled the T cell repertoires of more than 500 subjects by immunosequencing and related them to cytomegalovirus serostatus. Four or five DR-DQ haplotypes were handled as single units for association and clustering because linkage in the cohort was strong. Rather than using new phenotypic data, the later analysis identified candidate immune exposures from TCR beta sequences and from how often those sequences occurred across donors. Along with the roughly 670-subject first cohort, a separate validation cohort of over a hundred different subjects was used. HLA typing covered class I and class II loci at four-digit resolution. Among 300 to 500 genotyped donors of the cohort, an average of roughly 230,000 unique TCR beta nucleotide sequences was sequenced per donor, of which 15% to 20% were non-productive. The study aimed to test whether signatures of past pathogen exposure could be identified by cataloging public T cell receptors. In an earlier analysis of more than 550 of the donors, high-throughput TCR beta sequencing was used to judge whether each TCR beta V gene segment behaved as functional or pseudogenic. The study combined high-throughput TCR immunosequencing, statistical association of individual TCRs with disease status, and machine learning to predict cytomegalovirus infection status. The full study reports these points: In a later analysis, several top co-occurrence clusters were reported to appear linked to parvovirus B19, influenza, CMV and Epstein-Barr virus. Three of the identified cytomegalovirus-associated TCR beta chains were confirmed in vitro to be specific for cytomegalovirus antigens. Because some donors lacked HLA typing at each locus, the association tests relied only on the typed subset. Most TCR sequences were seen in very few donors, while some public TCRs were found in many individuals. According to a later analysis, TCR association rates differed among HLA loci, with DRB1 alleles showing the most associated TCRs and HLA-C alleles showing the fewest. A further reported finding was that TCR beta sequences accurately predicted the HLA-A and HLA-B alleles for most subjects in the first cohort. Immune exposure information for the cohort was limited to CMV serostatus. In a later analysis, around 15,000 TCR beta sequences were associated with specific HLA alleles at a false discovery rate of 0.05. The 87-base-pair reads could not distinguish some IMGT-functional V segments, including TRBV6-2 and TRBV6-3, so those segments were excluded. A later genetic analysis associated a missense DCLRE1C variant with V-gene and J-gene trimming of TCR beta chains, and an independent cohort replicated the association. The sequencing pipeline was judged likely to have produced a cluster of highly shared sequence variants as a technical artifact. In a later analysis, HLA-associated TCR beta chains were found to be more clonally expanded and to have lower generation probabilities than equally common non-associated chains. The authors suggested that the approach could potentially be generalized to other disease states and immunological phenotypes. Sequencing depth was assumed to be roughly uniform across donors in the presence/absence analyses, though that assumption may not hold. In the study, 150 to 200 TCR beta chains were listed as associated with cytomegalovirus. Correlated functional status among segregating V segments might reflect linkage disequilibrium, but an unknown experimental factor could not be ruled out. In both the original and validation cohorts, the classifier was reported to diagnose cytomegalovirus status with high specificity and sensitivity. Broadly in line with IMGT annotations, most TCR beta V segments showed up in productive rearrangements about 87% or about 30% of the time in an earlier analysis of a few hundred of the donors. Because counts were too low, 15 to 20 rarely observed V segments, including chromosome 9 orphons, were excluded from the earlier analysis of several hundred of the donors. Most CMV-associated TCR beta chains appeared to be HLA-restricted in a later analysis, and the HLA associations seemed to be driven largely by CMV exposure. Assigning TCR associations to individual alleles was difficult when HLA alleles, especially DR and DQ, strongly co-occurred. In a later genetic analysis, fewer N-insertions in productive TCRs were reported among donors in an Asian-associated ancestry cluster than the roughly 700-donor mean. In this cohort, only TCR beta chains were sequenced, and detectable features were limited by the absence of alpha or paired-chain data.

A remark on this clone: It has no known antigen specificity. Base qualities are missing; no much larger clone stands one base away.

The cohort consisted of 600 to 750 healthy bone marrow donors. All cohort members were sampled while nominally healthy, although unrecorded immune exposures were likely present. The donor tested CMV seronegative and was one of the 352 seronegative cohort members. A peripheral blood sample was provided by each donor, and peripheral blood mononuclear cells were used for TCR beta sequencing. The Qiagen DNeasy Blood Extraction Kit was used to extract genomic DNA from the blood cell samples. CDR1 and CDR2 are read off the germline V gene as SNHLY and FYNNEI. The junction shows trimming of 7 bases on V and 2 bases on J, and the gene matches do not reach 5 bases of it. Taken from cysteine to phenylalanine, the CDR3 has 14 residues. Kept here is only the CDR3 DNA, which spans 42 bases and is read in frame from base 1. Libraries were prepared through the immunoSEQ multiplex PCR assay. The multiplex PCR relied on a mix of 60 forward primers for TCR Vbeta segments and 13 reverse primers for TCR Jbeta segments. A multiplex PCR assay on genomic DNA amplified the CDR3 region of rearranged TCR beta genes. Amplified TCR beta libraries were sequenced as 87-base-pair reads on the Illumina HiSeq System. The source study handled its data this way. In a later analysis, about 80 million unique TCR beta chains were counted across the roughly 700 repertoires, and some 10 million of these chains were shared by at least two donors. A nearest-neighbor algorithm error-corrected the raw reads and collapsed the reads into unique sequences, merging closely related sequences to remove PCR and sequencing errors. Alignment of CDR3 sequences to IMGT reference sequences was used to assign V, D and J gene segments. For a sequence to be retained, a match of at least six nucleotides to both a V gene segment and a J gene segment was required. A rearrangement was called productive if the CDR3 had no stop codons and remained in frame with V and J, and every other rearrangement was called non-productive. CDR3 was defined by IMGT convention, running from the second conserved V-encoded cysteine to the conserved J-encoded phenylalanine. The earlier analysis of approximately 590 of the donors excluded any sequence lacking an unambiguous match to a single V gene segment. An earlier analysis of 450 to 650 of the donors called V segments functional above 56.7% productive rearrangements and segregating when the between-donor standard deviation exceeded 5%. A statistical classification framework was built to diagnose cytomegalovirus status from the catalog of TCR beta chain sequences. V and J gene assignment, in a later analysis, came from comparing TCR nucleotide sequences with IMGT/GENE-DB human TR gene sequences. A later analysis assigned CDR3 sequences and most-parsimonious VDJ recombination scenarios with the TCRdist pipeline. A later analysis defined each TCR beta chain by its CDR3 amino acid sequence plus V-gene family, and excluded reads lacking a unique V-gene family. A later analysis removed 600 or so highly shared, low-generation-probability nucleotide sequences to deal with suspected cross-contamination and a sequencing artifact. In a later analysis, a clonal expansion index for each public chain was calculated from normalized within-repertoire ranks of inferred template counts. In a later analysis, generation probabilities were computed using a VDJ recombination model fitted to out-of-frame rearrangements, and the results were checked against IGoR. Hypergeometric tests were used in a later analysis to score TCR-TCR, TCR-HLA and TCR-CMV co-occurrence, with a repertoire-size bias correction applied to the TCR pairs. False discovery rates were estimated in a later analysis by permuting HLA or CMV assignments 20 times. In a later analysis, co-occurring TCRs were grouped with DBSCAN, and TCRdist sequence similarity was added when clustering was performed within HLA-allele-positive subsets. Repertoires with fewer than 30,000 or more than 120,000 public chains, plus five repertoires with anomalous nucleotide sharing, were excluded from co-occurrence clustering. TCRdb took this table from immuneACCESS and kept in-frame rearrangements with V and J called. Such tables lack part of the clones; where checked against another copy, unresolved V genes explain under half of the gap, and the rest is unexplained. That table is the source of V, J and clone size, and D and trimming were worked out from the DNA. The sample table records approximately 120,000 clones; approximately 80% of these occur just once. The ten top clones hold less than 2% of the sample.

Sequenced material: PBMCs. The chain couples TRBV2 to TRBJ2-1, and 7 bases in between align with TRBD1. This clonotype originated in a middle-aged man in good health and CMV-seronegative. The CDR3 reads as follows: CASMGDSTYNEQFF. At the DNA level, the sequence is TGTGCCAGCATGGGGGACAGCACCTACAATGAGCAGTTCTTC.